The rows below give T cell receptor beta chains drawn from one sample of a study of early T cells in non-severe SARS-CoV-2 infection. Using its own MiXCR run on the 5' RACE reads, TCRdb lists one record per CDR3 protein. The table records about 48,000 distinct CDR3 sequences, about 12% of them present only once. Sequenced material: whole blood. Source of these receptors: an adult who was a healthcare worker with PCR-confirmed SARS-CoV-2 infection or an uninfected control (not recorded which). Both conserved end residues are part of each CDR3. For some rows the clone size is stated as once, few or many, or as a class when expanded; others skip it.

v_call	clone_size	j_call	cdr3_aa
TRBV6-1	few	TRBJ2-4	CASRHALAKNIQYF
TRBV6-5	many	TRBJ1-5	CASSYSISQPQHF
TRBV14	NA	TRBJ2-1	CASSSLAGGYNEQFF
TRBV6-5	few	TRBJ2-5	CASSYLDRETQYF
TRBV20-1	NA	TRBJ1-1	CSASLGGPAFF
TRBV3-1	NA	TRBJ1-2	CASSLRLYGYTF
TRBV5-1	many	TRBJ2-2	CASSQIAGSNTGELFF
TRBV20-1	many	TRBJ2-7	CSARGTTYEQYF
TRBV29-1	many	TRBJ2-1	CSGDREGGPGEQFF
TRBV27	many	TRBJ2-2	CASSGTSGIITGELFF
TRBV29-1	few	TRBJ1-1	CSVEGNLGTEAFF
TRBV12-3/TRBV12-4	many	TRBJ2-5	CASSLENRVRGQRETQYF
TRBV11-2	many	TRBJ1-1	CASSHRQGGYTEAFF
TRBV6-5	few	TRBJ2-1	CATRDSSGSNEQFF
TRBV7-3	many	TRBJ1-1	CASSPSEARPNTEAFF
TRBV7-9	few	TRBJ2-5	CASSQGLAGAKETQYF
TRBV7-9	NA	TRBJ2-1	CASSPRTGGSYNEQFF
TRBV7-7	many	TRBJ2-2	CASSLGTSATGELFF
TRBV2	many	TRBJ2-7	CASSEAGWEQYF
TRBV7-9	NA	TRBJ1-3	CATLTGGGNTIYF
TRBV6-2/TRBV6-3	NA	TRBJ1-5	CASSYHDRDQPQHF
TRBV12-3/TRBV12-4	NA	TRBJ1-2	CASRSNRNYGYTF
TRBV4-1	few	TRBJ2-7	CASSQDSSGLGYEQYF
TRBV20-1	NA	TRBJ2-1	CSAHLAGTLYEQFF
TRBV7-8	many	TRBJ2-2	CASTTGTTNTGELFF
TRBV20-1	NA	TRBJ2-3	CSGGLASNTQYF
TRBV6-1	many	TRBJ2-6	CASSINRSSGANVLTF
TRBV9	NA	TRBJ2-2	CASSVGQLNTGELFF
TRBV20-1	NA	TRBJ1-2	CSARAGDLYGYTF
TRBV20-1	many	TRBJ1-5	CSADVTGVSNQPQHF
TRBV20-1	many	TRBJ2-1	CSAREGWQVYEQFF
TRBV9	NA	TRBJ2-7	CASSGPGTGASEQYF
TRBV11-2	many	TRBJ2-3	CASSPARTGWRLPLGTDTQYF
TRBV7-6	few	TRBJ2-5	CASTQGASGGGTQYF
TRBV5-1	NA	TRBJ1-1	CASSIGQEGAFF
TRBV29-1	few	TRBJ1-2	CSVAGNYGYTF
TRBV7-9	many	TRBJ2-1	CASSLSGASYNEQFF
TRBV30	NA	TRBJ1-4	CAWSARWDRGNEKLFF
TRBV6-6	NA	TRBJ1-5	CASSYIGGEPQHF
TRBV18	few	TRBJ2-4	CASSPARDREDF